Below, 20 T cell receptor beta chains from the same sample are listed, as sequenced in a study of blood T cell repertoires in COVID-19. TCRdb's table, derived via immunoSEQ multiplex PCR, lists solely in-frame clones and lacks some. This sample carries hundreds of thousands of clones, about 80% of them seen once, and the ten largest clones take around 4.1%. The sample taken for sequencing was PBMCs or T cells enriched from blood (not recorded which). The receptors shown here come from a man younger than 45 with acute COVID-19.

The V call is TRBV29-1, the J call TRBJ1-1, with unresolved D. Deletions cut 3 bases from V and 5 bases from J, with 10 bases between. CDR1 is SQVTM and CDR2 is ANQGSEA in the germline V gene. CDR3 length: 12 residues. The CDR3 nucleotides are TGCAGCGTTGACGGCGGAGGAACTGAAGCTTTCTTT. Its translation: CSVDGGGTEAFF. Supplemented by reference TRBV29-1 and TRBJ1-1, the full variable domain reads SAVISQKPSRDICQRGTSLTIQCQVDSQVTMMFWYRQQPGQSLTLIATANQGSEATYESGFVIDKFPISRPNLTFSTLTVSNMSPEDSSIYLCSVDGGGTEAFFGQGTRLTVV.

In this sample, this clone turned up once. The chain uses TRBV6-2 or TRBV6-3 and TRBJ1-5, with TRBD1 matching over 7 bases. After removal of 6 bases from V and 2 bases from J, the junction contained 16 bases not matched to a gene. Germline V gives CDR1 MNHEY, CDR2 SVGEGT. The CDR3 is 18 residues long. The CDR3 nucleotides are TGTGCCAGCAGCCTCACTAGACTCAGGGGGATAGGCAATCAGCCCCAGCATTTT. Protein sequence: CASSLTRLRGIGNQPQHF.

The chain uses TRBV24-1 and TRBJ2-3; TRBD1 is a possible D gene (6 bases). Trimming pared 7 bases from V and 3 bases from J, leaving 13 bases between. The germline CDR1 and CDR2 sequences are KGHDR and SFDVKD. The CDR3 is made up of 14 amino acids. CDR3 sequence (DNA): TGTGCCACCAGCCAACAGGGTCAGACAGATACGCAGTATTTT. This codes for CATSQQGQTDTQYF.

This chain joins TRBV6-5 and TRBJ2-1; D may be TRBD1 (5 bases). The germline V gene has CDR1 MNHEY and CDR2 SVGAGI. Trimming removed 3 bases from V and 1 base from J, with 10 bases in between. This CDR3 has 15 residues. This CDR3 is CASSYQGNSYNEQFF. The CDR3 nucleotides are TGTGCCAGCAGTTATCAGGGTAATTCCTACAATGAGCAGTTCTTC.

The rearrangement joins TRBV24-1 to TRBJ2-6; the D gene is possibly TRBD1 (6 bases). The CDR3 is 19 residues long. Trimming removed 9 bases at V and 0 bases at J, with 23 bases between. Germline CDR1 KGHDR, CDR2 SFDVKD. This chain's CDR3 is CATSDTRQELSSGANVLTF. In nucleotides, the CDR3 is TGTGCCACCTCAGATACCCGACAGGAATTAAGCTCTGGGGCCAACGTCCTGACTTTC.

The chain joins TRBV9 to TRBJ1-6; D not certain. The CDR3 extends over 14 amino acids. CDR1 is SGDLS and CDR2 is YYNGEE in the germline V gene. The V end lost 5 bases, the J end lost 10 bases, and 16 bases lay between the germline ends. DNA of the CDR3: TGTGCCAGCAGTGAGAGGGCAGAAGTGTCACCCCTCCACTTT. As protein: CASSERAEVSPLHF.

Details on this clone: Compared with germline, one end of the junction differs, possibly owing to a read error. This chain joins TRBV5-1 and TRBJ2-5, with a tentative D call TRBD1 (5 bases). This CDR3 has 13 residues. The V gene's germline CDR1 is SGHRS and CDR2 YFSETQ. The CDR3 region is CASSQGSQETQYF. In DNA, the CDR3 is TGTGCCAGCAGCCAGGGATCCCAAGAGACCCAGTACTTC.

The chain recombines TRBV2 with TRBJ1-2; tentatively, D is TRBD1 (5 bases). The CDR3 extends over 14 amino acids. Germline V lookup: CDR1 SNHLY, CDR2 FYNNEI. Trimming shortened V by 6 bases and J by 1 base, and 12 bases separated the two germline ends. CDR3 bases: TGTGCCAGCAGGGGACTCTCAAGTAACTATGGCTACACCTTC. Amino acid sequence: CASRGLSSNYGYTF.

The chain combines TRBV5-1 with TRBJ1-5; tentative D call: TRBD1 (5 bases). Trimming took 4 bases from V and 4 from J, leaving 9 bases between them. This CDR3 has 13 residues. CDR1 is SGHRS and CDR2 is YFSETQ in the germline V gene. The DNA for the CDR3 is TGCGCCAGCAGCGTGACAGTAAATCAGCCCCAGCATTTT. This sequence encodes CASSVTVNQPQHF.

Worth noting for this clone: The same CDR3 arises from other DNA sequences in this sample as well. This chain links TRBV11-2 with TRBJ1-5, with unresolved D. The germline V gene has CDR1 SGHAT and CDR2 FQNNGV. This CDR3 comprises 13 residues. The germline V and J ends were trimmed by 1 base and 7 bases, with 8 bases remaining between them. The CDR3 nucleotides read TGTGCCAGCAGCTTAGGCGGAGGCCAGCCCCAGCATTTT. This sequence encodes CASSLGGGQPQHF.

At least ten counts were recorded for this clone. This chain uses TRBV24-1 with TRBJ1-4, with D possibly matching TRBD1 (5 bases). The CDR3 is made up of 16 amino acids. V dropped 3 bases and J dropped 8 bases, with 18 bases sitting between them. Germline lookup yields CDR1 KGHDR and CDR2 SFDVKD. The CDR3 DNA is TGTGCCACCAGTGATCCTGGACAATCAGACGGGGAAAAACTGTTTTTT. This codes for CATSDPGQSDGEKLFF.

DNA for the CDR3: TGTGCCAGTAGTCTGGCGGCCAGCTCCTACAATGAGCAGTTCTTC. Translating it yields CASSLAASSYNEQFF. V and J are TRBV19 and TRBJ2-1; D is undetermined. With 5 bases removed from V and 0 bases from J, the gap between germline ends came to 11 bases. The CDR3 is 15 amino acids. Looked up from germline, CDR1 is LNHDA and CDR2 is SQIVND (reference sequence).

The rearrangement uses TRBV19 and TRBJ1-4; 7 nucleotides line up with TRBD1. The CDR3 consists of 14 residues. J was trimmed by 8 bases and V by 7 bases; bases with no gene match: 10. Per the germline V gene, CDR1 is LNHDA and CDR2 is SQIVND (reference sequence). The CDR3 DNA reads as TGTGCCAGTACCCTTGACAGGGCAGGCGAAAAACTGTTTTTT. This gives the protein CASTLDRAGEKLFF.

The chain uses TRBV7-8 and TRBJ2-7; no clear D gene. The CDR3 has 13 residues. The V end lost 6 bases, the J end lost 1 base, and 10 bases lay between the germline ends. The germline CDR1 and CDR2 sequences are SGHVS and FQNEAQ. CDR3 protein: CASSPVGSYEQYV. The DNA of the CDR3 is TGTGCCAGCAGTCCGGTCGGTTCCTACGAGCAGTACGTC.

V is TRBV18 and J is TRBJ1-4; 7 bases line up with TRBD1. CDR1 and CDR2 (germline): KGHSH, LQKENI. This CDR3 is built from 14 residues. The trim removed 3 bases at V and 8 bases at J, leaving 6 bases unmatched. The CDR3 coding sequence is TGTGCCAGCTCACCGACAGGGTTGCAAGAAAAACTGTTTTTT. Amino acid sequence: CASSPTGLQEKLFF.

CDR3 nucleotide sequence: TGTGCCAGCTCGACGGATTTGACTGGTGGCTACACCTTC. Residues: CASSTDLTGGYTF. V gene TRBV18 combines with J gene TRBJ1-2, with D unclear. The V end lost 6 bases, the J end lost 7 bases, and 15 bases lay between the germline ends. Germline V gene sequence: CDR1 KGHSH, CDR2 LQKENI. CDR3 length: 13 amino acids.

This clone is a singleton in its sample. The chain employs TRBV28 and TRBJ1-5; D gene unclear. From germline, CDR1 is MDHEN and CDR2 SYDVKM. V was pared by 9 bases and J by 7 bases, with 13 bases between. The CDR3 consists of 12 residues. DNA for the CDR3: TGTGCCAGTAAAGAGGGCTTGCAGCCCCAGCATTTT. Protein: CASKEGLQPQHF. The whole variable domain, filled in from reference TRBV28 and TRBJ1-5, reads DVKVTQSSRYLVKRTGEKVFLECVQDMDHENMFWYRQDPGLGLRLIYFSYDVKMKEKGDIPEGYSVSREKKERFSLILESASTNQTSMYLCASKEGLQPQHFGDGTRLSIL.

The V and J genes are TRBV15 and TRBJ1-4; D not certain. Trimming took off 0 bases at V and 5 bases at J, with 13 bases between the two ends. Germline V lookup: CDR1 LNHNV, CDR2 YYDKDF (reference sequence). The CDR3 extends over 16 amino acids. The CDR3 protein is CATSRDLEAVNEKLFF. CDR3 sequence (DNA): TGTGCCACCAGCAGAGATCTGGAGGCCGTGAATGAAAAACTGTTTTTT.

This clone was seen a few times. The rearrangement links TRBV19 to TRBJ1-2, with D unclear. V was clipped by 5 bases and J by 4 bases, with 14 bases between them. CDR1 is LNHDA and CDR2 is SQIVND in the germline V gene (reference sequence). CDR3 length equals 14 residues. The CDR3 sequence is CASSVGSRGYGYTF. The DNA of the CDR3 is TGTGCCAGTAGTGTCGGTAGTCGTGGCTATGGCTACACCTTC.

The chain has TRBV12-3 or TRBV12-4 and TRBJ2-3; perhaps TRBD2 as D (5 bases). The length of the CDR3 is 13 residues. V lost 5 bases, J lost 3 bases, and 9 bases lay in between. Here the CDR3 reads CASSARGTDTQYF. The CDR3 region has the DNA TGTGCCAGCAGTGCCCGAGGGACAGATACGCAGTATTTT.